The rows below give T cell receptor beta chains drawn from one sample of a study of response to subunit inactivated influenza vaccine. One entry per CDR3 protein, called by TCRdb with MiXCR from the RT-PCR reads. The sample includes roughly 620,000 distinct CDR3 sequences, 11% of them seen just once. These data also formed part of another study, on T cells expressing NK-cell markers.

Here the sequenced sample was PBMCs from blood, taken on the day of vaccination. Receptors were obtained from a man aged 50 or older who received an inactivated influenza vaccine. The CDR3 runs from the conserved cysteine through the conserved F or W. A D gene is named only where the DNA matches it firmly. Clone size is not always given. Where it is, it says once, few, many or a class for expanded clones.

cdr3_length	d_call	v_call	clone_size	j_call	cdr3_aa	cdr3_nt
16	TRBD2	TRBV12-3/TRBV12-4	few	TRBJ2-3	CASSSRLAGVTDTQYF	TGTGCCAGCAGTTCCAGACTAGCGGGAGTGACAGATACGCAGTATTTT
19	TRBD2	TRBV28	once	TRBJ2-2	CASSFIASGGQSRPGELFF	TGTGCCAGCAGTTTCATCGCTAGCGGAGGGCAAAGTCGTCCCGGGGAGCTGTTTTTT
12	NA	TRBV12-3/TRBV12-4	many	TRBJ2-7	CASSKGVYEQYF	TGTGCCAGCAGCAAAGGGGTCTACGAGCAGTACTTC
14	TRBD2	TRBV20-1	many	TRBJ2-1	CSATSLAAYNEQFF	TGCAGTGCTACCTCACTAGCGGCTTACAATGAGCAGTTCTTC
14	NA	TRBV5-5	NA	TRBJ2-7	CASSFARTAYEQYF	TGTGCCAGCAGCTTTGCACGGACAGCCTACGAGCAGTACTTC
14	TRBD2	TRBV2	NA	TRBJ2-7	CASSKGTSGGEQYF	TGTGCCAGCAGTAAGGGGACTAGCGGAGGCGAGCAGTACTTC
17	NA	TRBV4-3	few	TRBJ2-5	CASSQNGGDYYQETQYF	TGCGCCAGCAGCCAAAACGGGGGAGATTACTACCAAGAGACCCAGTACTTC
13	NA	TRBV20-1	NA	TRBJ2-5	CSAPGPYQETQYF	TGCAGTGCCCCGGGACCGTACCAAGAGACCCAGTACTTC
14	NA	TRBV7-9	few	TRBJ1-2	CASSLSYTGHGYTF	TGTGCCAGCAGCTTATCTTATACAGGGCATGGCTACACCTTC
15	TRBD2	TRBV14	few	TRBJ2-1	CASSHILAGIDEQFF	TGTGCCAGCAGCCATATACTAGCGGGAATCGATGAGCAGTTCTTC
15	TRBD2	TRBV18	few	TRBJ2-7	CASSPRSGSPDEQYF	TGTGCCAGCTCACCACGTAGCGGGAGTCCCGACGAGCAGTACTTC
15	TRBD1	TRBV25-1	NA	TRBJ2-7	CASSLDRGFSNEQYF	TGTGCCAGCAGCCTAGACAGGGGATTTAGTAACGAGCAGTACTTC
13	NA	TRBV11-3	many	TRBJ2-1	CASSLVAYNEQFF	TGTGCCAGCAGCTTAGTTGCCTACAATGAGCAGTTCTTC
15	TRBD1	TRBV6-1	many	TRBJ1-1	CASSTRQGSGTEAFF	TGTGCCAGCAGTACCAGACAGGGTTCAGGGACTGAAGCTTTCTTT
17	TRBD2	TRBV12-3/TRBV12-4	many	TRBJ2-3	CASSFGRASGRTDTQYF	TGTGCCAGCAGTTTCGGTAGGGCTAGCGGGAGAACAGATACGCAGTATTTT
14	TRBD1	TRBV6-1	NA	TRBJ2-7	CASKQGTSSYEQYF	TGTGCCAGCAAACAGGGGACCAGCTCCTACGAGCAGTACTTC
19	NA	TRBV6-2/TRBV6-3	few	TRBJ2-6	CASSISDSRLRSGANVLTF	TGTGCCAGCAGTATATCAGACAGTAGACTCCGCTCTGGGGCCAACGTCCTGACTTTC
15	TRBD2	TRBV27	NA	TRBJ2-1	CASTTTSGGAREQFF	TGTGCCAGCACCACAACTAGCGGGGGGGCGAGGGAGCAGTTCTTC
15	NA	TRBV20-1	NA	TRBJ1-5	CSARNGISGNQPQHF	TGCAGTGCTAGAAACGGGATTTCGGGCAATCAGCCCCAGCATTTT
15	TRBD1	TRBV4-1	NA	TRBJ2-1	CASSQGQGVNNEQFF	TGCGCCAGCAGCCAGGGACAGGGGGTAAACAATGAGCAGTTCTTC
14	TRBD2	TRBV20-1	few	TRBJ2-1	CSAVLAGHSTEQFF	TGCAGTGCTGTACTAGCGGGACATTCCACTGAGCAGTTCTTC
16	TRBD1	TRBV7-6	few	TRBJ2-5	CASSRNHGTGVETQYF	TGTGCCAGCAGCCGCAACCACGGGACAGGGGTGGAGACCCAGTACTTC
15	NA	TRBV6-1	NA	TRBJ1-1	CASSDGGPPNTEAFF	TGTGCCAGCAGTGACGGGGGGCCCCCGAACACTGAAGCTTTCTTT
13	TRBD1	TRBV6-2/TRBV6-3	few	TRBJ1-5	CASTTGEGQPQHF	TGTGCCAGCACCACAGGGGAAGGGCAGCCCCAGCATTTT
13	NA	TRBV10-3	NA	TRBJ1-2	CAISEWRNYGYTF	TGTGCCATCAGTGAATGGAGGAACTATGGCTACACCTTC
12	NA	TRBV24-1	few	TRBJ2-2	CATSEGTGELFF	TGTGCCACCAGTGAGGGCACCGGGGAGCTGTTTTTT
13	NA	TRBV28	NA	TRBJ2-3	CASSQEGTNTQYF	TGTGCCAGCAGCCAGGAGGGCACCAATACGCAGTATTTT
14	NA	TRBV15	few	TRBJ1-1	CATSRDGLNTEAFF	TGTGCCACCAGCAGAGACGGACTGAACACTGAAGCTTTCTTT
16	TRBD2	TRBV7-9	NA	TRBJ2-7	CASSRHLAGENYEQYF	TGTGCCAGCAGCCGACATTTAGCGGGAGAGAATTACGAGCAGTACTTC
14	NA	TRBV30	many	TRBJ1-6	CAWSSTPANSPLHF	TGTGCCTGGAGTTCTACACCGGCCAATTCACCCCTCCACTTT
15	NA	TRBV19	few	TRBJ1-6	CASSIGTQINSPLHF	TGTGCCAGTAGTATAGGTACACAGATCAATTCACCCCTCCACTTT
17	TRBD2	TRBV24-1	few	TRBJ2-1	CATSDSRTSSLKNEQFF	TGTGCCACCAGTGATTCCCGGACTAGCTCCCTGAAAAATGAGCAGTTCTTC
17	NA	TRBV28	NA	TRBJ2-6	CASSSAMTYSGANVLTF	TGTGCCAGCAGTTCTGCCATGACCTACTCTGGGGCCAACGTCCTGACTTTC
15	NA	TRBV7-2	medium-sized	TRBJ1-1	CASSLVGGRNTEAFF	TGTGCCAGCAGCTTAGTTGGAGGGAGGAACACTGAAGCTTTCTTT
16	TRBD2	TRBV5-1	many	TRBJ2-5	CASSPGLAGVGETQYF	TGCGCCAGCAGCCCTGGACTAGCGGGAGTTGGAGAGACCCAGTACTTC
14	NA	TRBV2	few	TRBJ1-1	CASSYQTTGTEAFF	TGTGCCAGCAGTTACCAGACAACGGGCACTGAAGCTTTCTTT
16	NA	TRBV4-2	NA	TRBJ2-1	CASSQGLSGAYNEQFF	TGTGCCAGCAGCCAAGGGTTAAGCGGAGCCTACAATGAGCAGTTCTTC
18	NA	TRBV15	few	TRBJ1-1	CATSRDRLSRVVGTEAFF	TGTGCCACCAGCAGAGATCGGCTAAGCAGGGTTGTTGGCACTGAAGCTTTCTTT
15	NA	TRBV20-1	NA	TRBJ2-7	CSARGGSRGVPEQYF	TGCAGTGCTAGAGGTGGTTCTAGGGGCGTCCCCGAGCAGTACTTC
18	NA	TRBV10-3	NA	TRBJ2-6	CAISEPSGGGPGANVLTF	TGTGCCATCAGTGAGCCCTCTGGGGGGGGCCCTGGGGCCAACGTCCTGACTTTC
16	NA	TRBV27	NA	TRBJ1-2	CASSPRVLLRHYGYTF	TGTGCCAGCAGTCCACGGGTCCTCCTCAGACACTATGGCTACACCTTC
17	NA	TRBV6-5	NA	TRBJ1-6	CASSYSAIGGLDSPLHF	TGTGCCAGCAGTTACTCTGCGATCGGGGGGTTGGATTCACCCCTCCACTTT
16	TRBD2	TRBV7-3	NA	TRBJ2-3	CASSIIAGSVTDTQYF	TGTGCCAGCAGCATCATAGCGGGGAGCGTTACAGATACGCAGTATTTT
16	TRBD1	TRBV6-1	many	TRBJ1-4	CASSPSPTGRPEKLFF	TGTGCCAGCAGTCCCTCCCCGACAGGGAGACCAGAAAAACTGTTTTTT
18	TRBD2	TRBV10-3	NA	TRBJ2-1	CAISDVGLAGERGNEQFF	TGTGCCATCAGTGACGTAGGACTAGCGGGGGAAAGAGGGAATGAGCAGTTCTTC
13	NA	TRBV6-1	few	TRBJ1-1	CASHREGGTEAFF	TGTGCCAGCCACCGGGAGGGCGGGACTGAAGCTTTCTTT
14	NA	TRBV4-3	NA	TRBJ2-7	CASSQAGSGYEQYF	TGCGCCAGCAGCCAAGCAGGGTCAGGCTACGAGCAGTACTTC
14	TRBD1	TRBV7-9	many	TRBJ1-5	CASSQGTGNQPQHF	TGTGCCAGCAGCCAGGGGACAGGGAATCAGCCCCAGCATTTT
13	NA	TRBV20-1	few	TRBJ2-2	CSARAPATGELFF	TGCAGTGCTAGAGCACCTGCCACCGGGGAGCTGTTTTTT
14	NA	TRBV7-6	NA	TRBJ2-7	CASSIMAASYEQYF	TGTGCCAGCAGCATTATGGCAGCTTCCTACGAGCAGTACTTC
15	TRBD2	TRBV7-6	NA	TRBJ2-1	CASSLEQRGGNEQFF	TGTGCCAGCAGCTTAGAACAGCGGGGGGGCAATGAGCAGTTCTTC
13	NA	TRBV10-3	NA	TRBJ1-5	CAIRKTVDQPQHF	TGTGCCATCAGAAAGACAGTAGATCAGCCCCAGCATTTT
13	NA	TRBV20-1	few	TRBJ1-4	CSASRQRGEKLFF	TGCAGTGCTAGTCGGCAGCGAGGGGAAAAACTGTTTTTT
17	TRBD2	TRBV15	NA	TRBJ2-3	CATSRVYAGGGTDTQYF	TGTGCCACCAGCAGAGTGTACGCGGGGGGGGGCACAGATACGCAGTATTTT
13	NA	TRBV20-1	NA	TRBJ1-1	CSARAPGVKEAFF	TGCAGTGCTAGAGCTCCCGGGGTCAAAGAAGCTTTCTTT